The next 2 T cell receptor beta chains were all read from a single sample in a study of T cell repertoires in cytomegalovirus infection. Each CDR3 protein is one row after TCRdb ran MiXCR on the reads. The profile covers fewer than 400,000 distinct CDR3 sequences, with 15% to 20% appearing a single time and 8.7% taken by the ten largest. Sequencing used PBMCs. Source of these receptors: a human donor in good health (CMV status not recorded). Some clones in this sample may be carry-over from other donors' samples.

CDR3 region: CAVKGGGDTEAFF. The CDR3 bases are TGTGCCGTTAAAGGGGGGGGGGACACTGAAGCTTTCTTT. The V and J genes are TRBV19 and TRBJ1-1; maybe TRBD1 (6 bases). The germline V gene has CDR1 LNHDA and CDR2 SQIVND (reference sequence). V lost 11 bases to trimming and J lost 3 bases, with 16 bases between them. The CDR3 runs to 13 residues.

The chain combines TRBV2 with TRBJ2-1, with D uncertain. This CDR3 is 12 amino acids long. The germline V gene encodes CDR1 SNHLY and CDR2 FYNNEI. V was shortened by 8 bases and J by 10 bases, with 15 bases between the two germline ends. CDR3 loop: CASRPGLSEQFF. CDR3 in DNA: TGTGCCAGCCGCCCCGGGTTGTCAGAGCAGTTCTTC. The full variable domain, completed using reference TRBV2 and TRBJ2-1, is EPEVTQTPSHQVTQMGQEVILRCVPISNHLYFYWYRQILGQKVEFLVSFYNNEISEKSEIFDDQFSVERPDGSNFTLKIRSTKLEDSAMYFCASRPGLSEQFFGPGTRLTVL.